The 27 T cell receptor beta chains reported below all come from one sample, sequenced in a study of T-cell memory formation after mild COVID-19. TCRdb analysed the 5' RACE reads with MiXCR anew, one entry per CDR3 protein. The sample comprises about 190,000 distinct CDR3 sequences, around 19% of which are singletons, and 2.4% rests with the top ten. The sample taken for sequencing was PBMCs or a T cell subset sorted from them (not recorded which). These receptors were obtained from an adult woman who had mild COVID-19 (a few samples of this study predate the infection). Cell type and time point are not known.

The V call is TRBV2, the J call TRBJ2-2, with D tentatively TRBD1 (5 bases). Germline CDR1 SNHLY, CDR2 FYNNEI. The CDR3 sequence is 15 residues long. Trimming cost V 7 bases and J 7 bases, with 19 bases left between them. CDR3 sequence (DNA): TGTGCCAGCACCCTGACCCCCCACAGGTTCGGGGAGCTGTTTTTT. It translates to CASTLTPHRFGELFF.

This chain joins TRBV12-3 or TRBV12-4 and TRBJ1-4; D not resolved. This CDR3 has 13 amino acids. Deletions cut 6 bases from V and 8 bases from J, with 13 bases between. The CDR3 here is CASRRATREKLFF. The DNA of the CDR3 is TGTGCCAGCAGGCGTGCTACGAGAGAAAAACTGTTTTTT.

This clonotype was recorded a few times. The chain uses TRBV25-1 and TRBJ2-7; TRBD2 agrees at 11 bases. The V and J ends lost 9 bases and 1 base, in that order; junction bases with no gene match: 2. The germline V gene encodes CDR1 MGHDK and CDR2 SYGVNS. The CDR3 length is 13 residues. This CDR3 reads CASTSGGSYEQYF. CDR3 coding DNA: TGTGCCAGTACTAGCGGGGGATCCTACGAGCAGTACTTC.

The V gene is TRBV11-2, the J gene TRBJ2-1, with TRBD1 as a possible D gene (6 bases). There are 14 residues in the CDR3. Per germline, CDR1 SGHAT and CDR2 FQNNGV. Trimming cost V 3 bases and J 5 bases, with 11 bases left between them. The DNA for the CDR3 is TGTGCCAGCAGCTTTGACAGGTTCAACAATGAGCAGTTCTTC. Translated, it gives CASSFDRFNNEQFF.

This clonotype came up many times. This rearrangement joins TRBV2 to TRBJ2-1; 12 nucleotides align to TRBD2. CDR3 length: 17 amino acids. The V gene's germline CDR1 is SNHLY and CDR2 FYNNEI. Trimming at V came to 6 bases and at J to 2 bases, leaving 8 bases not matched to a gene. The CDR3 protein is CASRTELAGGPYNEQFF. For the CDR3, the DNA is TGTGCCAGCAGGACCGAACTAGCGGGGGGACCCTACAATGAGCAGTTCTTC. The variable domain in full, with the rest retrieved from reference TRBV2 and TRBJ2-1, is EPEVTQTPSHQVTQMGQEVILRCVPISNHLYFYWYRQILGQKVEFLVSFYNNEISEKSEIFDDQFSVERPDGSNFTLKIRSTKLEDSAMYFCASRTELAGGPYNEQFFGPGTRLTVL.

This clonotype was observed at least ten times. In DNA form, the CDR3 reads TGTGCCAGCAGCCTCCGCAGGGAGACCCAGTACTTC. Protein sequence: CASSLRRETQYF. The chain has TRBV7-2 and TRBJ2-5; no reliable D call. V was pared by 5 bases and J by 5 bases, with 9 bases between. CDR1 SGHTA and CDR2 FQGNSA come from the germline V gene. This CDR3 is 12 amino acids long.

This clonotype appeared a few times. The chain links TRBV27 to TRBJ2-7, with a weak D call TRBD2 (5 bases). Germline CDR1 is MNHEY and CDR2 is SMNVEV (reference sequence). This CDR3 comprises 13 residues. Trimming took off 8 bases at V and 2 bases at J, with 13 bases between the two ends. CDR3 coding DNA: TGTGCCAGCCACCCTCACGGGGCCTACGAGCAGTACTTC. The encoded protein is CASHPHGAYEQYF.

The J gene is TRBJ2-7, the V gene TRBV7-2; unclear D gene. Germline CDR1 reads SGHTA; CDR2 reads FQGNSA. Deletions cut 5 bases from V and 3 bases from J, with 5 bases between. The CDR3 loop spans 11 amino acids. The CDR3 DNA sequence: TGTGCCAGCAGCCATCGCTACGAGCAGTACTTC. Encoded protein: CASSHRYEQYF.

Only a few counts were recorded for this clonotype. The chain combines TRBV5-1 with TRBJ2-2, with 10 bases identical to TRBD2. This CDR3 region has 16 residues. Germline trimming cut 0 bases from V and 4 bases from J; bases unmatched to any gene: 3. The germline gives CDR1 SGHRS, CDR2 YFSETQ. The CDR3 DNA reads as TGCGCCAGCAGCTTGGCACTAGCGGGACCCACCGGGGAGCTGTTTTTT. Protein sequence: CASSLALAGPTGELFF.

CDR3 loop: CASSPLPSSPYEQYF. CDR3 bases: TGTGCCAGCTCACCCCTCCCCAGCAGCCCCTACGAGCAGTACTTC. The chain recombines TRBV18 with TRBJ2-7, with unresolved D. Germline V gives CDR1 KGHSH, CDR2 LQKENI. V was clipped by 3 bases and J by 2 bases, with 14 bases between them. This CDR3 is 15 amino acids long.

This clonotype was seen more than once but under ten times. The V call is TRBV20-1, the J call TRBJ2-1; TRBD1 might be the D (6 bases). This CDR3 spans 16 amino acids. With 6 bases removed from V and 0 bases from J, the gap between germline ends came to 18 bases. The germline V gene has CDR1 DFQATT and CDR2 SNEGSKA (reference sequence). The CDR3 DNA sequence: TGCAGTGCGAAGGACAGCCGCGGTTACTCCTACAATGAGCAGTTCTTC. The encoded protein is CSAKDSRGYSYNEQFF.

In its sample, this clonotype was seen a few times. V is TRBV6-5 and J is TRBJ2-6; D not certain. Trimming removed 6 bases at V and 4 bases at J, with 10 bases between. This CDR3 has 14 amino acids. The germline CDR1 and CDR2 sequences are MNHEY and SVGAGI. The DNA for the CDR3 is TGTGCCAGCAGGGGCCCCGGCGGGGCCAACGTCCTGACTTTC. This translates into CASRGPGGANVLTF.

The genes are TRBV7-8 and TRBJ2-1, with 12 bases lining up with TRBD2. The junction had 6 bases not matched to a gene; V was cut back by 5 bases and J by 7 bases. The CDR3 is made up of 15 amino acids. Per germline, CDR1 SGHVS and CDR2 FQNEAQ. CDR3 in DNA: TGTGCCAGCAGCCACGGGACTAGCGGGTGGAATGAGCAGTTCTTC. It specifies CASSHGTSGWNEQFF. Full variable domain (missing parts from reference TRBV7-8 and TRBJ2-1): GAGVSQSPRYKVAKRGQDVALRCDPISGHVSLFWYQQALGQGPEFLTYFQNEAQLDKSGLPSDRFFAERPEGSVSTLKIQRTQQEDSAVYLCASSHGTSGWNEQFFGPGTRLTVL.

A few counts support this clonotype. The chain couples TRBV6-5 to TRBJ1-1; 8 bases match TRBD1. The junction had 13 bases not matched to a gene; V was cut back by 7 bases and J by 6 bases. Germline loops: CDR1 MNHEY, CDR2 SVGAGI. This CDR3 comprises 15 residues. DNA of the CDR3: TGTGCCAGCACGCGGACAGGGCCGGGGAAGGCTGAAGCTTTCTTT. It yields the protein CASTRTGPGKAEAFF.

In DNA, the CDR3 is TGTGCCAGCTCACTTGGGACAGGGAGAGTCAATGAGCAGTTCTTC. Translation gives CASSLGTGRVNEQFF. The chain is built from TRBV18 and TRBJ2-1; 9 nucleotides agree with TRBD1. CDR3 length equals 15 residues. Germline CDR1 reads KGHSH; CDR2 reads LQKENI. V trimming: 4 bases; J trimming: 6 bases; junction bases outside the gene matches: 7.

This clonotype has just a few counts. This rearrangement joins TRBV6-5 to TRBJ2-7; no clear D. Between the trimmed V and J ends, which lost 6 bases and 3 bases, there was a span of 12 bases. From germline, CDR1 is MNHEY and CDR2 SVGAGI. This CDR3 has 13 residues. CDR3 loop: CASSNSGNYEQYF. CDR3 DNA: TGTGCCAGCAGCAACAGTGGAAACTACGAGCAGTACTTC.

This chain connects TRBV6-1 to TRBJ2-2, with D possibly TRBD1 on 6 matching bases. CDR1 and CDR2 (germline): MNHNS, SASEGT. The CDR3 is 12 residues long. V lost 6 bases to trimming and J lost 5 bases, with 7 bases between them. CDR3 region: CASRQGTGELFF. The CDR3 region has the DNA TGTGCCAGCAGGCAGGGGACCGGGGAGCTGTTTTTT.

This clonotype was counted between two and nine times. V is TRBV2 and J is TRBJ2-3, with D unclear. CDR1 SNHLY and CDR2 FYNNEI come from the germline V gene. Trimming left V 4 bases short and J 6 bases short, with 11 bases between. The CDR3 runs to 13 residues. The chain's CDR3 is CASSAVVPDTQYF. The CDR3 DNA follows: TGTGCCAGCAGTGCCGTAGTTCCGGATACGCAGTATTTT. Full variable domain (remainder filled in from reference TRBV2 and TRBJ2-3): EPEVTQTPSHQVTQMGQEVILRCVPISNHLYFYWYRQILGQKVEFLVSFYNNEISEKSEIFDDQFSVERPDGSNFTLKIRSTKLEDSAMYFCASSAVVPDTQYFGPGTRLTVL.

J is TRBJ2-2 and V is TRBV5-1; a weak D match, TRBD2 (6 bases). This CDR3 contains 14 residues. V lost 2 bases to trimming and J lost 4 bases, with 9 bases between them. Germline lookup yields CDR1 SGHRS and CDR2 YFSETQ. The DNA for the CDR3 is TGCGCCAGCAGCTTCGGGGGAAGCACCGGGGAGCTGTTTTTT. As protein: CASSFGGSTGELFF.

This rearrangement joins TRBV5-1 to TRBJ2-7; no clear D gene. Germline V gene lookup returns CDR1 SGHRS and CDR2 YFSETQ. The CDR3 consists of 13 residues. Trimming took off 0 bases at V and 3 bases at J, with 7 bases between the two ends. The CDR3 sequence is CASSLVVDYEQYF. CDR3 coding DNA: TGCGCCAGCAGCTTGGTGGTGGACTACGAGCAGTACTTC.

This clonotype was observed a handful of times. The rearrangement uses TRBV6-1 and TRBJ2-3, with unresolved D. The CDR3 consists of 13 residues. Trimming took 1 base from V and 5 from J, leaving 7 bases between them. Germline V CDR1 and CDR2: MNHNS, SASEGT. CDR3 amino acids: CASSEGNRDTQYF. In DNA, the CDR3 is TGTGCCAGCAGTGAAGGGAATAGAGATACGCAGTATTTT.

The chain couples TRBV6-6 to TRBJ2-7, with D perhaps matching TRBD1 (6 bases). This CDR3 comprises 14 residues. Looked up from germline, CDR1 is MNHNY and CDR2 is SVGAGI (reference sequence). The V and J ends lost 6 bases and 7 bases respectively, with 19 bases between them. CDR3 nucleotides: TGTGCCAGCAGCACAGAGGCAGGGGTCCGGGAGCAGTACTTC. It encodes CASSTEAGVREQYF.

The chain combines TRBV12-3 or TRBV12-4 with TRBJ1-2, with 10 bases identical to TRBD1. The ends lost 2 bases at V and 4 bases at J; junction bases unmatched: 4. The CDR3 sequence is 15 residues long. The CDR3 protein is CASSLRDRGPYGYTF. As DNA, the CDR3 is TGTGCCAGCAGTTTAAGGGACAGGGGACCCTATGGCTACACCTTC.

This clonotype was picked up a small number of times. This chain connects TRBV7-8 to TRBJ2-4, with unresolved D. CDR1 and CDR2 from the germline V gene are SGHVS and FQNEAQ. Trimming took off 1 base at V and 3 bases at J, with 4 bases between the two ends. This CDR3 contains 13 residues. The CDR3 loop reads CASSLGGKNIQYF. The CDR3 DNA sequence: TGTGCCAGCAGCTTAGGTGGCAAAAACATTCAGTACTTC.

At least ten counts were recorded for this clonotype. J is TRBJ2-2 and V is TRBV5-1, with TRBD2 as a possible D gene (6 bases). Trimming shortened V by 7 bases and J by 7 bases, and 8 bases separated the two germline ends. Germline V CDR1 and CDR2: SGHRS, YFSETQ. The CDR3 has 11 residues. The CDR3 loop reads CASEEGGELFF. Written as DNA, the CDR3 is TGCGCCAGCGAGGAGGGCGGGGAGCTGTTTTTT.

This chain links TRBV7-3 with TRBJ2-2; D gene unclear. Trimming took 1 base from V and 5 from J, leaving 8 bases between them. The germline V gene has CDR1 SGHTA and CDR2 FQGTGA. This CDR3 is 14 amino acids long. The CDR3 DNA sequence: TGTGCCAGCAGCTTAAAATTTGCAACCGGGGAGCTGTTTTTT. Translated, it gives CASSLKFATGELFF. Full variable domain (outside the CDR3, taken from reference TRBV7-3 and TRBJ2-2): GAGVSQTPSNKVTEKGKYVELRCDPISGHTALYWYRQSLGQGPEFLIYFQGTGAADDSGLPNDRFFAVRPEGSVSTLKIQRTERGDSAVYLCASSLKFATGELFFGEGSRLTVL.

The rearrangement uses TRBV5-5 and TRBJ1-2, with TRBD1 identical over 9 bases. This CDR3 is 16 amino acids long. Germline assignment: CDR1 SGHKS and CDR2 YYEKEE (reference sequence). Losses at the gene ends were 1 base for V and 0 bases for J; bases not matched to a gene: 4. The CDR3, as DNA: TGTGCCAGCAGCTTGCCCCGGGACAGGGCTAACTATGGCTACACCTTC. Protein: CASSLPRDRANYGYTF.